The clone carrying this T cell receptor (beta chain) occurred a few times. Its cognate antigen is unknown. These data come from a study of CD8 T cells in ankylosing spondylitis. The study's findings and limits: Matched ankylosing spondylitis synovial fluid reportedly contained a significantly enriched population of disease-linked clones.

Libraries of TCR beta came from quantitative 5'-RACE with molecular barcodes. TCRdb reprocessed the 5' RACE reads via MiXCR and lists one record per CDR3 protein. The repertoire holds roughly 190,000 distinct CDR3 sequences, with roughly 13% as singletons. Sequences were obtained from blood, either unsorted or a sorted T cell fraction (not recorded which). The TCR was taken from a male donor with ankylosing spondylitis or in good health (not recorded which).

The CDR3 is CSARDGPLNTEAFF. The DNA of the CDR3 is TGCAGTGCTAGAGACGGACCCTTGAACACTGAAGCTTTCTTT. V gene TRBV20-1 combines with J gene TRBJ1-1; D is unclear. The CDR3 sequence is 14 residues long. CDR1 is DFQATT, CDR2 SNEGSKA, per germline (reference sequence). The V end was cut by 0 bases, the J end by 0 bases, with 8 bases between.